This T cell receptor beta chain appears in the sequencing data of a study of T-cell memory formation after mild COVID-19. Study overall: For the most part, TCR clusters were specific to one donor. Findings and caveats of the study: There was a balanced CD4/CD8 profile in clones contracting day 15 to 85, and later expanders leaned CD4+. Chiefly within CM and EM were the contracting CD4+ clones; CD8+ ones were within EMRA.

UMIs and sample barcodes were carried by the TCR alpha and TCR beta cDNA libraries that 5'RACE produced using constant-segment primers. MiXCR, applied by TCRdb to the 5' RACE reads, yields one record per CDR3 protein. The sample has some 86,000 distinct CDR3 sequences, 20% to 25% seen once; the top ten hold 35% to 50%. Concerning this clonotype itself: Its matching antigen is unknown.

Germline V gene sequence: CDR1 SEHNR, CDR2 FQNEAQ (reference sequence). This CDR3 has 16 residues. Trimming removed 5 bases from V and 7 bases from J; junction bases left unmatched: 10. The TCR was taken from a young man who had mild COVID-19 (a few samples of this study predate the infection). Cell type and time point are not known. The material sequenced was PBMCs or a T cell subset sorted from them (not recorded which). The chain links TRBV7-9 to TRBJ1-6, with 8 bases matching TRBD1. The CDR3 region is CASSTLPGQDNSPLHF. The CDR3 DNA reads TGTGCCAGCAGCACGCTCCCGGGACAGGACAATTCACCCCTCCACTTT.